Included here is one T cell receptor (beta chain) sequence, with context. Assay used: immunoSEQ multiplex PCR; TCRdb lists only in-frame clones, some missing. The sample yields roughly 13,000 clones, roughly 70% seen once. The V gene lost 4 bases and the J gene lost 7 bases, with 16 bases spanning the gap. CDR1 MNHEY and CDR2 SVGEGT come from the germline V gene. The length of the CDR3 is 15 residues. Tumor or blood genomic DNA was sequenced, with inputs of roughly 600 ng to 6,004 ng. This sample is drawn from a study of T cells in tumors after PD-1 blockade. This receptor was identified in a human donor with cutaneous squamous cell carcinoma. This chain joins TRBV6-2 or TRBV6-3 and TRBJ1-4; D call uncertain. This specimen consisted of tumor tissue, obtained after anti-PD-1 treatment. CDR3 DNA: TGTGCCAGCAGTTCGACGGTCGGGCCGAGTGAAAAACTGTTTTTT. It specifies CASSSTVGPSEKLFF.